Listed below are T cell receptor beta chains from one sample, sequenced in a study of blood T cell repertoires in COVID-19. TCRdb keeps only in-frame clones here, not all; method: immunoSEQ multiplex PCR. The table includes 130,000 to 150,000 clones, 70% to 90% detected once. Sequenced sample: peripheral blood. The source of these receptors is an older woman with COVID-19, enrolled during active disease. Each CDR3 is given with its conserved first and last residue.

CDR3 protein: CASRVTGEDEQYF
V gene: TRBV7-9
J gene: TRBJ2-7
CDR3 length: 13

CDR3 protein: CAISRGQGNTEAFF
V gene: TRBV10-3
J gene: TRBJ1-1
CDR3 length: 14

CDR3 protein: CASSQDMAGMQETQYF
V gene: TRBV4-3
J gene: TRBJ2-5
CDR3 length: 16

CDR3 protein: CASSQEAISNTGELFF
V gene: TRBV4-3
J gene: TRBJ2-2
CDR3 length: 16

CDR3 protein: CASSLTRTQYF
V gene: TRBV5-1
J gene: TRBJ2-5
CDR3 length: 11

CDR3 protein: CASRFQGTGSNQPQHF
V gene: TRBV12-2
J gene: TRBJ1-5
CDR3 length: 16

CDR3 protein: CASSLDSTYEQYF
V gene: TRBV5-6
J gene: TRBJ2-7
CDR3 length: 13

CDR3 protein: CASHPQGHSYGNTIYF
V gene: TRBV5-4
J gene: TRBJ1-3
CDR3 length: 16

CDR3 protein: CASSWTGGVGTGELFF
V gene: TRBV5-1
J gene: TRBJ2-2
CDR3 length: 16

CDR3 protein: CAISEGLAAQETQYF
V gene: TRBV10-3
J gene: TRBJ2-5
CDR3 length: 15

CDR3 protein: CASSPRVGGYYGYTF
V gene: TRBV9
J gene: TRBJ1-2
CDR3 length: 15

CDR3 protein: CASTPREGSTDTQYF
V gene: TRBV19
J gene: TRBJ2-3
CDR3 length: 15

CDR3 protein: CASSLRTGNQPQHF
V gene: TRBV18
J gene: TRBJ1-5
CDR3 length: 14

CDR3 protein: CASSLDRGRYSPLHF
V gene: TRBV19
J gene: TRBJ1-6
CDR3 length: 15

CDR3 protein: CASSRRDSYTEAFF
V gene: TRBV3-1/TRBV3-2
J gene: TRBJ1-1
CDR3 length: 14

CDR3 protein: CASSYGTAGTEAFF
V gene: TRBV6-5
J gene: TRBJ1-1
CDR3 length: 14

CDR3 protein: CASSPGLAQETQYF
V gene: TRBV4-1
J gene: TRBJ2-5
CDR3 length: 14

CDR3 protein: CASSQGRGAFF
V gene: TRBV3-1/TRBV3-2
J gene: TRBJ1-1
CDR3 length: 11

CDR3 protein: CASSQNLGTSGDFEQYF
V gene: TRBV3-1/TRBV3-2
J gene: TRBJ2-7
CDR3 length: 17

CDR3 protein: CASRGLASGGGDTQYF
V gene: TRBV2
J gene: TRBJ2-3
CDR3 length: 16

CDR3 protein: CASILLTGYTETQYF
V gene: TRBV2
J gene: TRBJ2-5
CDR3 length: 15

CDR3 protein: CASSLSSGALSETQYF
V gene: TRBV5-4
J gene: TRBJ2-5
CDR3 length: 16

CDR3 protein: CASSDRGGPNNEQFF
V gene: TRBV7-2
J gene: TRBJ2-1
CDR3 length: 15

CDR3 protein: CATSRDREPYNEQFF
V gene: TRBV15
J gene: TRBJ2-1
CDR3 length: 15

CDR3 protein: CASSRTGTLISF
V gene: TRBV12-3/TRBV12-4
J gene: TRBJ1-2
CDR3 length: 12

CDR3 protein: CASSPGQGQVGGYTF
V gene: TRBV7-8
J gene: TRBJ1-2
CDR3 length: 15

CDR3 protein: CASSVAGGNEQFF
V gene: TRBV9
J gene: TRBJ2-1
CDR3 length: 13

CDR3 protein: CASSFGQTGGKNIQYF
V gene: TRBV7-9
J gene: TRBJ2-4
CDR3 length: 16

CDR3 protein: CAISESGTQNQPQHF
V gene: TRBV10-3
J gene: TRBJ1-5
CDR3 length: 15

CDR3 protein: CASSQDSGNTEAFF
V gene: TRBV4-2
J gene: TRBJ1-1
CDR3 length: 14

CDR3 protein: CASSPGGGLSGNTIYF
V gene: TRBV9
J gene: TRBJ1-3
CDR3 length: 16

CDR3 protein: CASSSERGTGNQPQHF
V gene: TRBV19
J gene: TRBJ1-5
CDR3 length: 16

CDR3 protein: CASSHGRGLAGRAGTDTQYF
V gene: TRBV3-1/TRBV3-2
J gene: TRBJ2-3
CDR3 length: 20

CDR3 protein: CASSVDTGGASNSPLHF
V gene: TRBV9
J gene: TRBJ1-6
CDR3 length: 17

CDR3 protein: CASSRPGMGETQYF
V gene: TRBV19
J gene: TRBJ2-5
CDR3 length: 14

CDR3 protein: CASSGTSGGYSYNEQFF
V gene: TRBV5-1
J gene: TRBJ2-1
CDR3 length: 17

CDR3 protein: CASSQEGTGGSYNEQFF
V gene: TRBV4-1
J gene: TRBJ2-1
CDR3 length: 17

CDR3 protein: CASHPPGHKRDTQYF
V gene: TRBV5-4
J gene: TRBJ2-3
CDR3 length: 15

CDR3 protein: CASSRGPLGQGPAYEQYF
V gene: TRBV4-3
J gene: TRBJ2-7
CDR3 length: 18

CDR3 protein: CASSAGGEDQPQHF
V gene: TRBV19
J gene: TRBJ1-5
CDR3 length: 14

CDR3 protein: CSVVSQGSYNEQFF
V gene: TRBV29-1
J gene: TRBJ2-1
CDR3 length: 14

CDR3 protein: CASSHEDSNSPLHF
V gene: TRBV4-1
J gene: TRBJ1-6
CDR3 length: 14

CDR3 protein: CASSERSGGTYNSPLHF
V gene: TRBV2
J gene: TRBJ1-6
CDR3 length: 17

CDR3 protein: CASRTQPGLAVKDTQYF
V gene: TRBV7-8
J gene: TRBJ2-3
CDR3 length: 17

CDR3 protein: CASSSSGGPYNEQFF
V gene: TRBV7-3
J gene: TRBJ2-1
CDR3 length: 15

CDR3 protein: CASSQDRRGGTEAFF
V gene: TRBV4-3
J gene: TRBJ1-1
CDR3 length: 15

CDR3 protein: CASSGEQGANTEAFF
V gene: TRBV2
J gene: TRBJ1-1
CDR3 length: 15

CDR3 protein: CASRLTGTNEKLFF
V gene: TRBV2
J gene: TRBJ1-4
CDR3 length: 14

CDR3 protein: CASSRLGQLDYGYTF
V gene: TRBV4-1
J gene: TRBJ1-2
CDR3 length: 15

CDR3 protein: CASSLPGLAGNSGANVLTF
V gene: TRBV7-9
J gene: TRBJ2-6
CDR3 length: 19